Listed below are T cell receptor beta chains from one sample, sequenced in a study of human T cells and chemical hapten exposure. TCRdb fed the RACE reads into MiXCR, producing one record per CDR3 protein. The sample consists of about 380,000 distinct CDR3 sequences, roughly 4.8% of them appearing once. Sequencing was performed on whole blood, taken in connection with sensitization to the hapten diphenylcyclopropenone (DPC). These receptors all come from a woman aged 50 to 65 with alopecia areata. Some clones in this sample may be carry-over from other donors' samples. Both conserved end residues are part of each CDR3. A D gene is named only where the DNA matches it firmly. Clone size is stated in some rows and not others, as once, few, many or a class when expanded.

TRBJ1-1 . TRBV5-4 many CASSLRALNTEAFF TGTGCCAGCAGCTTGCGCGCGCTGAACACTGAAGCTTTCTTT
TRBJ2-5 TRBD1 TRBV5-1 few CASSLLGQGAETQYF TGCGCCAGCAGCTTACTTGGACAGGGGGCAGAGACCCAGTACTTC
TRBJ2-7 . TRBV10-3 many CAISERGYEQYF TGTGCCATCAGTGAGCGCGGCTACGAGCAGTACTTC
TRBJ2-1 . TRBV27 many CASSPDSQSYNEQFF TGTGCCAGCAGTCCCGACTCTCAATCCTACAATGAGCAGTTCTTC
TRBJ2-6 . TRBV20-1 many CSARGAFITGANVLTF TGCAGTGCTAGAGGGGCCTTTATAACTGGGGCCAACGTCCTGACTTTC
TRBJ2-1 . TRBV7-9 . CASSLHGSGFYNEQFF TGTGCCAGCAGCTTACATGGATCGGGGTTTTACAATGAGCAGTTCTTC
TRBJ2-1 TRBD1 TRBV7-9 few CASSLQTGSSYNEQFF TGTGCCAGCAGCTTGCAGACAGGGAGCTCCTACAATGAGCAGTTCTTC
TRBJ2-2 . TRBV12-3/TRBV12-4 many CASSLGQPGELFF TGTGCCAGCAGTTTAGGGCAACCCGGGGAGCTGTTTTTT
TRBJ2-7 . TRBV7-8 . CASSLEGSRAYEQYF TGTGCCAGCAGCTTAGAAGGCAGCCGGGCCTACGAGCAGTACTTC
TRBJ1-1 TRBD1 TRBV5-1 many CASSSPTGAEAFF TGCGCCAGCAGCTCCCCGACAGGGGCTGAAGCTTTCTTT
TRBJ2-3 TRBD1 TRBV12-3/TRBV12-4 . CASSLRGTGRTDTQYF TGTGCCAGCAGTTTGAGAGGGACAGGGCGCACAGATACGCAGTATTTT
TRBJ2-5 . TRBV28 many CASSLDFGGGRETQYF TGTGCCAGCAGTTTGGATTTCGGGGGTGGTCGAGAGACCCAGTACTTC
TRBJ1-1 . TRBV7-9 . CASSLQDSITEAFF TGTGCCAGCAGCTTACAGGACAGCATAACTGAAGCTTTCTTT
TRBJ2-7 . TRBV20-1 many CSASSPRGHSYEQYF TGCAGTGCTAGTTCCCCCCGAGGCCACTCCTACGAGCAGTACTTC
TRBJ1-6 . TRBV12-3/TRBV12-4 many CASSFLDSPLHF TGTGCCAGCAGTTTTTTGGACTCACCCCTCCACTTT
TRBJ2-3 TRBD1 TRBV24-1 many CATSGTGGLDTQYF TGTGCCACCAGCGGGACAGGGGGCTTAGATACGCAGTATTTT
TRBJ2-1 . TRBV29-1 many CSVDPGQNNEQFF TGCAGCGTTGATCCCGGACAGAACAATGAGCAGTTCTTC
TRBJ1-1 . TRBV29-1 once CGVEGEGTEAFF TGCGGCGTTGAGGGGGAGGGCACTGAAGCTTTCTTT
TRBJ2-3 . TRBV13 many CASSLRASADTQYF TGTGCCAGCAGCTTAAGGGCCTCGGCAGATACGCAGTATTTT
TRBJ2-7 . TRBV21-1 many CATSVTGTHEQYF TGTGCCACCTCCGTTACAGGGACCCACGAGCAGTACTTC